This TCR beta chain is drawn from a study of T cell responses to AZD1222 COVID-19 vaccine. General study results and limits: Dominant CD4 TCR responses targeted spike regions 160-218 and 743-854. It should be noted that donors were predominantly white British and more often female, and clonal diversity was possibly underestimated.

Sequencing was performed with immunoSEQ multiplex PCR; in TCRdb, only in-frame clones are kept and a portion is missing. The data hold approximately 100,000 clones, with 70% to 90% observed a single time. A word on this clone: As yet, its antigen is unknown.

V lost 7 bases, J lost 1 base, and 13 bases lay in between. The germline V gene encodes CDR1 SNHLY and CDR2 FYNNEI. The CDR3 spans 14 residues. This TCR was sampled from an adult in good health. The input for sequencing was peripheral blood, taken on day 0 of AZD1222 vaccination. The chain carries TRBV2 and TRBJ1-2; D gene uncertain. The DNA for the CDR3 is TGTGCCAGCACCGAGGGTCGGGGTAACTATGGCTACACCTTC. It codes for CASTEGRGNYGYTF.